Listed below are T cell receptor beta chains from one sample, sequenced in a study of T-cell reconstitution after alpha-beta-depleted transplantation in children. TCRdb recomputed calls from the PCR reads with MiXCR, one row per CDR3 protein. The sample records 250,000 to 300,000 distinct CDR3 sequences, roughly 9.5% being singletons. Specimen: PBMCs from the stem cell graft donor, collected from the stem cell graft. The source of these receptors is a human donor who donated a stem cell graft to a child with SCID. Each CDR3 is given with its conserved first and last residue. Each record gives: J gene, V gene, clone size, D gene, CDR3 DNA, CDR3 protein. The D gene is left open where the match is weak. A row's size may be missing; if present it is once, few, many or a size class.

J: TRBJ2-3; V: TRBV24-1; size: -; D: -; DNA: TGTGCCACCAGCAAGCAGGTCCGGTGGACAGATACGCAGTATTTT; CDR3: CATSKQVRWTDTQYF
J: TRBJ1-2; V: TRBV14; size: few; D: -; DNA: TGTGCCAGCAGCAATGACGGACGGCTGTATGGCTACACCTTC; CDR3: CASSNDGRLYGYTF
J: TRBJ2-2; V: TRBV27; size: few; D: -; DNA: TGTGCCAGCAGTTTATCCTGGGGGGCGGACACCGGGGAGCTGTTTTTT; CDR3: CASSLSWGADTGELFF
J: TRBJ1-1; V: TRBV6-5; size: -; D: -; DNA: TGTGCCAGCACCATGGGGGGGGGTACCAACACTGAAGCTTTCTTT; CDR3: CASTMGGGTNTEAFF
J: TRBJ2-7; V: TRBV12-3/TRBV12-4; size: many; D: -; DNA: TGTGCCAGCAGTTTAGGTTTCGGGGTGGGGGCCGACGAGCAGTACTTC; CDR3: CASSLGFGVGADEQYF
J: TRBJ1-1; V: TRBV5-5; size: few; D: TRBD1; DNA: TGTGCCAGCAGCTGGAAGACAGGGGAAGCTTTCTTT; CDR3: CASSWKTGEAFF
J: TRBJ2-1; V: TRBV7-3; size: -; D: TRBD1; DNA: TGTGCCAGCAGCTTAAGGGGGACAGGGGCGGGTGAGCAGTTCTTC; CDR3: CASSLRGTGAGEQFF
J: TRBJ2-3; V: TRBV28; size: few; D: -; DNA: TGTGCCAGCAGTTTATCCCAGGGGAGCACAGATACGCAGTATTTT; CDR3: CASSLSQGSTDTQYF
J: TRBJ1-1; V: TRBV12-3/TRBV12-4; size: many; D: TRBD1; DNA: TGTGCCAGCAGTCCCACAGGGGGGTACACTGAAGCTTTCTTT; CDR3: CASSPTGGYTEAFF
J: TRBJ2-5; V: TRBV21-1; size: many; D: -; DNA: TGTGCCAGCGAACACACAGGGGAGACCCAGTACTTC; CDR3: CASEHTGETQYF
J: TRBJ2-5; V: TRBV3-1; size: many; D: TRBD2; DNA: TGTGCCAGCAGCCAAGACAGACCTGGACTAGCGGTAGAGACCCAGTACTTC; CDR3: CASSQDRPGLAVETQYF
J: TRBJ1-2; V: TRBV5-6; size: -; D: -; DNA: TGTGCCAGTGAAGCAACAGGGTTTAACTATGGCTACACCTTC; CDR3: CASEATGFNYGYTF
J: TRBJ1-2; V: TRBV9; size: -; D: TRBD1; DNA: TGTGCCAGCAGCGACACCGGGACAGGGAACTATGGCTACACCTTC; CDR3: CASSDTGTGNYGYTF
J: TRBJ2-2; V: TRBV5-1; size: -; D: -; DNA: TGCGCCAGCACGGCGGTGATGGACGGGGAGCTGTTTTTT; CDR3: CASTAVMDGELFF
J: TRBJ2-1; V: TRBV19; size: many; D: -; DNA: TGTGCCAGTATACCAGACGGGGGCGGGTTCTACAATGAGCAGTTCTTC; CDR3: CASIPDGGGFYNEQFF
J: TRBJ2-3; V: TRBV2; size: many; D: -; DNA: TGTGCCAGCAGTGTAGGTGGGCTCCGCACAGATACGCAGTATTTT; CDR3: CASSVGGLRTDTQYF
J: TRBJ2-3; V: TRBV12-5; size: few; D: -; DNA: TGTGCTAGTGGTTTGGCCAACGGTGATACGCAGTATTTT; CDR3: CASGLANGDTQYF
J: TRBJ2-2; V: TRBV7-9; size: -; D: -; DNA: TGTGCCAGCATCTCGAAGGGAGTCACCGGGGAGCTGTTTTTT; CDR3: CASISKGVTGELFF
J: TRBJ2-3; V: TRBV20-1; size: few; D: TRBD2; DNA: TGCAGTGCCGGGGGGGACAAGAAACTCACAGATACGCAGTATTTT; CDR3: CSAGGDKKLTDTQYF
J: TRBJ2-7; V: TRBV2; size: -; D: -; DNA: TGTGCCAGCAGTGATATCGGCCGATCCTACGAGCAGTACTTC; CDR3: CASSDIGRSYEQYF
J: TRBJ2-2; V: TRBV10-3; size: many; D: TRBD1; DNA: TGTGCCATCAGGGGACAGTACACCGGGGAGCTGTTTTTT; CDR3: CAIRGQYTGELFF
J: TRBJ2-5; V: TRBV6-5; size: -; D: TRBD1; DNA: TGTGCCAGCAGTCCCGACAGGGTTTGGGAGACCCAGTACTTC; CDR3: CASSPDRVWETQYF
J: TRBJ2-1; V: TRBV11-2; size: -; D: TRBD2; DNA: TGTGCCAGCAGCTTGAGGCGGGGGTTTGAGCAGTTCTTC; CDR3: CASSLRRGFEQFF
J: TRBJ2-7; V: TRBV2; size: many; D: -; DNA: TGTGCCAGCAGCGAAGCCTACGAGCAGTACTTC; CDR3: CASSEAYEQYF
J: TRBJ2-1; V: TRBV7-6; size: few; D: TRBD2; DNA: TGTGCCAGCAGCTTAGCCTCGACTAGCGGGTTCTCCTACAATGAGCAGTTCTTC; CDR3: CASSLASTSGFSYNEQFF
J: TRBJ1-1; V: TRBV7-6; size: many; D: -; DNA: TGTGCCAGCAGTTTTGGCCAGGGGAACACTGAAGCTTTCTTT; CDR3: CASSFGQGNTEAFF
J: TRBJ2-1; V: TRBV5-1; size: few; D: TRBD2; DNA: TGCGCCAGCAGCTTACCTCTAGCGGGGGGGTTGAATGAGCAGTTCTTC; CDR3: CASSLPLAGGLNEQFF
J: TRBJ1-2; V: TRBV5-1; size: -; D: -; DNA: TGCGCCAGCAGCCCGGCTGCCGATCCTAACTATGGCTACACCTTC; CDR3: CASSPAADPNYGYTF
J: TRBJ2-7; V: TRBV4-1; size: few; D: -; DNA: TGCGCCAGCAGATTCCTTCCGGGACAACTACCCTACGAGCAGTACTTC; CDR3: CASRFLPGQLPYEQYF
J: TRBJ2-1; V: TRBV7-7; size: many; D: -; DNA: TGTGCTAGCAGCTTTGGGCTTGCCCCGGGCGATGAGCAGTTCTTC; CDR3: CASSFGLAPGDEQFF
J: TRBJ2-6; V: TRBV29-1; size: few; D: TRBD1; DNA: TGCAGCGTTGTGGGACAGGCCAACTCTGGGGCCAACGTCCTGACTTTC; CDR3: CSVVGQANSGANVLTF
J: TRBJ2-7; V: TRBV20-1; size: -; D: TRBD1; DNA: TGCAGTGCTAGAAAAGACAGGGTCACCTACGAGCAGTACTTC; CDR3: CSARKDRVTYEQYF
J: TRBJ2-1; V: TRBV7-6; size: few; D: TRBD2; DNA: TGTGCCAGCAGCCGGACTAGCGGGGGGGCCGTGAATGAGCAGTTCTTC; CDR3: CASSRTSGGAVNEQFF
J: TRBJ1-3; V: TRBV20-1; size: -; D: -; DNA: TGCAGTGCTAGAGGATTGGCTGGAAACACCATATATTTT; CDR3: CSARGLAGNTIYF
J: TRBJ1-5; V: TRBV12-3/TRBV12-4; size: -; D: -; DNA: TGTGCCAGCAGGATCGGACAGTTGCATCAGCCCCAGCATTTT; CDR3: CASRIGQLHQPQHF
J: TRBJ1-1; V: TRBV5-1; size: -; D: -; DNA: TGCGCCAGCAGCCCGACCGGACAGCAGTATGAAGCTTTCTTT; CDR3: CASSPTGQQYEAFF
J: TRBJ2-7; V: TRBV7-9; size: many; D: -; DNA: TGTGCCAGCAGCTTAGGCTGGGGCGACTACGAGCAGTACTTC; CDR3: CASSLGWGDYEQYF
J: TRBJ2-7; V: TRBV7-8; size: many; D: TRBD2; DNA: TGTGCCAGCAGCCGAACTAGCGGGGGCCTCTACGAGCAGTACTTC; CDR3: CASSRTSGGLYEQYF
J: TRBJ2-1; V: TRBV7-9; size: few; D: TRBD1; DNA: TGTGCCAGCAGCCCAAGACAGGGCGGGTCCGTCAATGAGCAGTTCTTC; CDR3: CASSPRQGGSVNEQFF
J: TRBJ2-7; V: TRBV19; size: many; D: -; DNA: TGTGCCAGTAGTTCTACAGGGAACGAGCAGTACTTC; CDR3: CASSSTGNEQYF
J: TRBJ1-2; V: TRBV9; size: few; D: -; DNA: TGTGCCAGCACCCCAGAAGGGTATCCTGGCTATGGCTACACCTTC; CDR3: CASTPEGYPGYGYTF
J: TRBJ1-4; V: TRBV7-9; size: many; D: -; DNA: TGTGCCAGCAGCCACCCTAGGCCTAATGAAAAACTGTTTTTT; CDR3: CASSHPRPNEKLFF
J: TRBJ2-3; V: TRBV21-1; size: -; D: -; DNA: TGTGCCAGCAGCAAAGAGGTCACAGGGACAGAGACGCAGTATTTT; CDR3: CASSKEVTGTETQYF
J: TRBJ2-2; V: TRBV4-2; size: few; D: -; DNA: TGTGCCAGCAGCCAAGGTACGGGACGGACGTTCGCGAACACCGGGGAGCTGTTTTTT; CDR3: CASSQGTGRTFANTGELFF
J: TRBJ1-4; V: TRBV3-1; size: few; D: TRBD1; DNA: TGTGCCAGCAGCCAAGGGACAGGGGAAGATGAAAAACTGTTTTTT; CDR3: CASSQGTGEDEKLFF
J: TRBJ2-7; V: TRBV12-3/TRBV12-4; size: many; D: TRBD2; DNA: TGTGCCAGCAGTTTAGAAGCGGGGGGTGCCTACGAGCAGTACTTC; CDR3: CASSLEAGGAYEQYF
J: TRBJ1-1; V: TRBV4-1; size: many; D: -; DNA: TGCGCCAGCAGCCCCATTTTAGGGACGATCACTGAAGCTTTCTTT; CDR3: CASSPILGTITEAFF
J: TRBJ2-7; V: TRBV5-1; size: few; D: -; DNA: TGCGCCAGCCGCCGGGACAACCCCTCCTACGAGCAGTACTTC; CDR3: CASRRDNPSYEQYF
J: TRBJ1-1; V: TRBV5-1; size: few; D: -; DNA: TGCGCCAGCCTGGCCGGCCCCAACACTGAAGCTTTCTTT; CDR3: CASLAGPNTEAFF
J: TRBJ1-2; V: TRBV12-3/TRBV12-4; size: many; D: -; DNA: TGTGCCAGCACTCACGGCGATGGGACCTACTATGGCTACACCTTC; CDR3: CASTHGDGTYYGYTF
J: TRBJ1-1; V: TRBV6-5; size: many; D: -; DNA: TGTGCCAGCAGTTACTCGAACAGAAAAATGATGAACACTGAAGCTTTCTTT; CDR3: CASSYSNRKMMNTEAFF
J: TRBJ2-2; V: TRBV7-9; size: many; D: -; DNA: TGTGCCAGCAGCCCTTATACCCCAACCGGGGAGCTGTTTTTT; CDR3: CASSPYTPTGELFF
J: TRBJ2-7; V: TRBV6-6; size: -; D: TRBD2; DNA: TGTGCCAGCAGTTTACGGGGGGGGTACGAGCAGTACTTC; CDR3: CASSLRGGYEQYF
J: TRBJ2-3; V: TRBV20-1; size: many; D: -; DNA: TGCAGTGCTAGAGTTCTCAGGATCGGCACAGATACGCAGTATTTT; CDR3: CSARVLRIGTDTQYF
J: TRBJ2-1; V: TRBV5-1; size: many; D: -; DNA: TGCGCCAGCAGCAAAAAACAGGCTAGCTCCTACAATGAGCAGTTCTTC; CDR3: CASSKKQASSYNEQFF
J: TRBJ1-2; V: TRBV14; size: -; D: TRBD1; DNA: TGTGCCAGCAGCGTCGGGACAGGGATAAACTATGGCTACACCTTC; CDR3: CASSVGTGINYGYTF
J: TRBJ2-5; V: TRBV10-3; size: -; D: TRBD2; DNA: TGTGCCATCGGGACTAGCGGGAACCTACCGCAAGAGACCCAGTACTTC; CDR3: CAIGTSGNLPQETQYF
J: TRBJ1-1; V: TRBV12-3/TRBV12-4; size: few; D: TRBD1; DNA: TGTGCCAGCAGTGAGACAGGGGTCCTGTTCACTGAAGCTTTCTTT; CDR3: CASSETGVLFTEAFF
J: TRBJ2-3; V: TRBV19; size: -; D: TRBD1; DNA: TGTGCCAGTAGTATAGGGGGGACAGGGACCGGTGATACGCAGTATTTT; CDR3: CASSIGGTGTGDTQYF